This record looks at one TCR beta chain sequence and its context. The antigen is undetermined. While the first cohort had 700 or so subjects, the donors belonged to the separate validation cohort of about 120 subjects. Assay used: immunoSEQ multiplex PCR; TCRdb lists only in-frame clones, some missing. The profile shows about 90,000 clones, 84% of them singletons. This CDR3 has 14 residues. V gave up 3 bases and J gave up 7 bases; unmatched junction bases: 7. The germline CDR1 and CDR2 sequences are MDHEN and SYDVKM. This specimen belongs to a study of cytomegalovirus exposure and HLA in healthy donors. Turning to the study itself: The roughly 110 validation repertoires matched the approximately 700 first-cohort repertoires in platform, a later analysis reported.

Study-level points and caveats: The classifier reportedly diagnosed cytomegalovirus status with high sensitivity and specificity. The study designated fewer than 200 TCR beta chains cytomegalovirus-associated.

J is TRBJ2-5 and V is TRBV28; 8 nucleotides line up with TRBD1. The sample consisted of PBMCs. This TCR came from a woman younger than 30 in good health and CMV-seropositive. The CDR3 spells CASSFTGTGGTQYF. DNA of the CDR3: TGTGCCAGCAGTTTTACCGGGACAGGAGGGACCCAGTACTTC. Full variable domain (remainder filled in from reference TRBV28 and TRBJ2-5): DVKVTQSSRYLVKRTGEKVFLECVQDMDHENMFWYRQDPGLGLRLIYFSYDVKMKEKGDIPEGYSVSREKKERFSLILESASTNQTSMYLCASSFTGTGGTQYFGPGTRLLVL.